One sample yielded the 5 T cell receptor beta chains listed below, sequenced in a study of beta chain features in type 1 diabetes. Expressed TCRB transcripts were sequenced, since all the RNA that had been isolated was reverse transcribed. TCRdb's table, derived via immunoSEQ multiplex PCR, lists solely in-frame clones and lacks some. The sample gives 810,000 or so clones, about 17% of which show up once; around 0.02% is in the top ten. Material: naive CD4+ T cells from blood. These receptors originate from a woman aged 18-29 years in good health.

The DNA for the CDR3 is TGTGCCAGCAGCTTTTACAGGGGGCTTGGCGAGCAGTACTTC. Translation: CASSFYRGLGEQYF. The genes are TRBV5-6 and TRBJ2-7; 9 bases fit TRBD1. The germline V gene has CDR1 SGHDT and CDR2 YYEEEE. V was pared by 2 bases and J by 6 bases, with 6 bases of the junction left unmatched. This CDR3 region has 14 residues.

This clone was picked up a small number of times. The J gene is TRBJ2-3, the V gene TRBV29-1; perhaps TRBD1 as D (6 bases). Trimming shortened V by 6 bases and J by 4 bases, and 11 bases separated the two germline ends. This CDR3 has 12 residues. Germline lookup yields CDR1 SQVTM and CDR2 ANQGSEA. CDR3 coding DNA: TGCAGCGTACAGGGAATATCAGATACGCAGTATTTT. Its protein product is CSVQGISDTQYF.

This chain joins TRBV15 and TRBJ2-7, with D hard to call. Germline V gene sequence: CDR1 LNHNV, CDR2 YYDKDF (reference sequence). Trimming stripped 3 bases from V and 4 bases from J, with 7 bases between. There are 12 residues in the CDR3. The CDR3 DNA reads TGTGCCACCAGCAGCGGAGCTTACGAGCAGTACTTC. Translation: CATSSGAYEQYF.

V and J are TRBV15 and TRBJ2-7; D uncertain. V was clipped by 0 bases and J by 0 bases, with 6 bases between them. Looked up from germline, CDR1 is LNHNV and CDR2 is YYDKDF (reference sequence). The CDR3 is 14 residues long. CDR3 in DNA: TGTGCCACCAGCAGAGAAGTGAGCTCCTACGAGCAGTACTTC. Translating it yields CATSREVSSYEQYF.

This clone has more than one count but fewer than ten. The CDR3 sequence is CASRLKGLGNTF. The CDR3 nucleotides read TGTGCCAGCAGGCTGAAGGGGTTGGGAAACACCTTC. This chain uses TRBV28 with TRBJ1-2; tentative D call: TRBD1 (5 bases). Germline V gene sequence: CDR1 MDHEN, CDR2 SYDVKM. With 6 bases removed from V and 12 bases from J, the gap between germline ends came to 17 bases. This CDR3 has 12 residues.